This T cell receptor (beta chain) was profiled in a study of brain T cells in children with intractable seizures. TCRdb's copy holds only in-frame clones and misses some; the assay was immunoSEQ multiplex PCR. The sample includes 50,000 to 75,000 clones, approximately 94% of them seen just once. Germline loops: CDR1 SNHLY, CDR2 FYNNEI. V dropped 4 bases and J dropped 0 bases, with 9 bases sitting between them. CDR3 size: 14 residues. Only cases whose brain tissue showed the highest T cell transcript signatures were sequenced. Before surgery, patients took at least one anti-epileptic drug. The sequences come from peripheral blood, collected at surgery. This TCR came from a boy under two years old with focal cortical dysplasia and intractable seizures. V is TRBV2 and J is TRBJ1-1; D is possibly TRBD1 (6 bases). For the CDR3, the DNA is TGTGCCAGCAGTGTGGGGGGGCTGAACACTGAAGCTTTCTTT. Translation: CASSVGGLNTEAFF.